A selection of T cell receptor beta chains follows, all from one sample in a study of OX40 agonist ivuxolimab in advanced cancers. Generated by immunoSEQ multiplex PCR, the TCRdb table keeps only in-frame clones and is missing some. This sample has around 56,000 clones; roughly 83% occur once, and the top ten carry 0.95% to 1.5%. The sample was CD4+ or CD8+ T cells sorted from blood, taken in a trial of the OX40 agonist ivuxolimab. Receptor source: an adult with an advanced solid tumor such as melanoma, head and neck, liver or kidney cancer. The CDR3 runs from the conserved cysteine through the conserved F or W. The order of the fields is CDR3 length, V gene, clone size, D gene, J gene, CDR3 DNA, CDR3 protein. D genes are given only for firm matches. Clone size is not always given. Where it is, it says once, few, many or a class for expanded clones.

>15|TRBV6-1|.|.|TRBJ1-5
TGTGCCAGCACTTCTGACTGGGACAACAGGCAGCCCCAGCATTTT
CASTSDWDNRQPQHF
>15|TRBV10-3|few|.|TRBJ2-4
TGTGCCATCAGTGAGCCGGGACTAGCCAAAAACATTCAGTACTTC
CAISEPGLAKNIQYF
>13|TRBV6-6|.|.|TRBJ2-7
TGTGCCAGCAGTTACCGGCAGGGTTACGAGCAGTACTTC
CASSYRQGYEQYF
>18|TRBV15|once|TRBD1|TRBJ2-1
TGTGCCACCAGCAGACTACTAACAGGGGGCAGTTCCTACAATGAGCAGTTCTTC
CATSRLLTGGSSYNEQFF
>16|TRBV4-2|.|.|TRBJ2-7
TGTGCCAGCAGCCAAGATAGGCTACGGGGGACCTACGAGCAGTACTTC
CASSQDRLRGTYEQYF
>16|TRBV7-7|.|TRBD1|TRBJ2-3
TGTGCTAGCAGCGTCCCTCCGGACAGGGGCACAGATACGCAGTATTTT
CASSVPPDRGTDTQYF
>15|TRBV6-6|.|TRBD1|TRBJ2-3
TGTGCCAGCAGTCGGACAGGGGTTTTCGCAGATACGCAGTATTTT
CASSRTGVFADTQYF
>11|TRBV29-1|few|.|TRBJ2-3
TGCAGCGTTGAAATGCGGGGACGGGGGTATTTT
CSVEMRGRGYF
>14|TRBV2|.|.|TRBJ1-6
TGTGCCAGCACCGGGGCAGGGCATGGTTCACCCCTCCACTTT
CASTGAGHGSPLHF
>16|TRBV9|.|TRBD2|TRBJ2-2
TGTGCCAGCAGCGGAAGACTAGCGGGAAACACCGGGGAGCTGTTTTTT
CASSGRLAGNTGELFF
>14|TRBV28|once|.|TRBJ1-1
TGTGCCAGCAGTCCAGGGTGGCTAGGCACTGAAGCTTTCTTT
CASSPGWLGTEAFF
>17|TRBV10-3|.|.|TRBJ2-5
TGTGCCATCAGTGCTGGCGGGATCACCATCCCACAAGAGACCCAGTACTTC
CAISAGGITIPQETQYF
>12|TRBV27|.|.|TRBJ1-5
TGTGCCAGCAGTTTCCGGGATCAGCCCCAGCATTTT
CASSFRDQPQHF
>15|TRBV30|few|.|TRBJ1-6
TGTGCCTGGAGTTTTTACGGGGGAGGTAATTCACCCCTCCACTTT
CAWSFYGGGNSPLHF
>16|TRBV5-4|.|.|TRBJ2-7
TGTGCCAGCAGCTTGGGGCTCACAGGAGGAAACTACGAGCAGTACTTC
CASSLGLTGGNYEQYF
>12|TRBV28|.|TRBD2|TRBJ2-1
TGTGCCAGCAGACTAGCGGGAGTTGAGCAGTTCTTC
CASRLAGVEQFF
>17|TRBV7-9|once|TRBD1|TRBJ1-1
TGTGCCAGCAGCCCTAGGGGACAGGGGGCGGGGAACACTGAAGCTTTCTTT
CASSPRGQGAGNTEAFF
>18|TRBV7-6|.|TRBD1|TRBJ1-5
TGTGCCAGCAGCAGTCGCCCACCAGGGGGCTTAAGCTATCAGCCCCAGCATTTT
CASSSRPPGGLSYQPQHF
>14|TRBV6-1|.|.|TRBJ1-5
TGTGCCAGCAGTGAAGATGGCGGTTGGCAGCCCCAGCATTTT
CASSEDGGWQPQHF
>14|TRBV6-1|.|.|TRBJ2-5
TGTGCCAGCAGGGAGGGGGCGCGGCCGGAGACCCAGTACTTC
CASREGARPETQYF
>13|TRBV19|.|TRBD1|TRBJ2-7
TGTGCCAGTAGTGGACAGGGGGCGGGCGAGCAGTACTTC
CASSGQGAGEQYF
>15|TRBV4-1|.|.|TRBJ1-2
TGCGCCAGCAGCCAAGGGGGGGGCTGGGACTATGGCTACACCTTC
CASSQGGGWDYGYTF
>16|TRBV6-6|.|TRBD1|TRBJ2-5
TGTGCCAGCACCTTTCAGGGACAGGGATATCGAGAGACCCAGTACTTC
CASTFQGQGYRETQYF
>15|TRBV13|.|TRBD2|TRBJ2-3
TGTGCCAGCAGCTCCGCGCGGGGGGGCGGTTCTAGGCAGTATTTT
CASSSARGGGSRQYF
>13|TRBV6-6|.|.|TRBJ2-7
TGTGCCAGCAGTTACGGTTGGACCTACGAGCAGTACTTC
CASSYGWTYEQYF
>15|TRBV5-5|.|TRBD2|TRBJ2-3
TGTGCCAGCAGACGGACTAGCGGGACTGAAGATACGCAGTATTTT
CASRRTSGTEDTQYF
>17|TRBV7-3|.|TRBD2|TRBJ2-5
TGTGCCAGCAGCCTGGGGCTAGCGGGCCTGGGGCAAGAGACCCAGTACTTC
CASSLGLAGLGQETQYF
>14|TRBV6-6|medium-sized|.|TRBJ1-6
TGTGCCAGCAGCCACAGGGACCAAAATTCACCCCTCCACTTT
CASSHRDQNSPLHF